This TCR beta chain is from a study of blood T cells in healthy people across ages. A second PCR, run for about 7 to 11 cycles, used a sample-barcoded 5' primer plus a J-beta primer mix. TCRdb called the 5' RACE reads again in MiXCR, with one record for every CDR3 protein. The sample lists 580,000 or so distinct CDR3 sequences; more than 45% were seen once. As regards this clonotype: Its matching antigen is unknown.

Study outcomes and limitations: Lack of knowledge of donor CMV status possibly confounded expanded clonotype changes.

The CDR3 extends over 15 amino acids. The germline V gene encodes CDR1 LGHNA and CDR2 YSLEER. The ends were cut back, 7 bases at V and 8 bases at J, with 20 bases in the middle. Sequencing used blood. The TCR originated in a man older than 75 in good health. V gene TRBV4-3 combines with J gene TRBJ1-4; D uncertain. CDR3 coding DNA: TGCGCCAGCACTCAAACCCCGGGCTTGGGGGAAAAACTGTTTTTT. Translation gives CASTQTPGLGEKLFF.